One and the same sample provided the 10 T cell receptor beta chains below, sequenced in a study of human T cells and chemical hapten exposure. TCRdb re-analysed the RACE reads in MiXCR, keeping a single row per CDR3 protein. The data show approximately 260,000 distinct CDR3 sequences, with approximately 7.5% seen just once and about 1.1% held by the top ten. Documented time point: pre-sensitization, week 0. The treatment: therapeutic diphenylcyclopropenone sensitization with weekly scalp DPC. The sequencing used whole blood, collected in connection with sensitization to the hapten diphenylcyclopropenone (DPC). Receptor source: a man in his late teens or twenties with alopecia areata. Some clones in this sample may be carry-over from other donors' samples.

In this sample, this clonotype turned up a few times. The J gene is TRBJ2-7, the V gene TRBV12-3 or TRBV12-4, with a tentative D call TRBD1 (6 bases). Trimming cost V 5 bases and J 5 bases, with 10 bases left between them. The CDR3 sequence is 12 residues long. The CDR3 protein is CASSPDRNEQYV. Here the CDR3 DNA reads TGTGCCAGCAGTCCAGACAGGAACGAGCAGTACGTC.

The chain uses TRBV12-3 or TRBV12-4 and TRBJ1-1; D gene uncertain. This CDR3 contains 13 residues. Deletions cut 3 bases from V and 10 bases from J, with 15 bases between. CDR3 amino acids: CASSFNTRPGAFF. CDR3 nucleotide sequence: TGTGCCAGCAGTTTTAATACCCGACCCGGAGCTTTCTTT.

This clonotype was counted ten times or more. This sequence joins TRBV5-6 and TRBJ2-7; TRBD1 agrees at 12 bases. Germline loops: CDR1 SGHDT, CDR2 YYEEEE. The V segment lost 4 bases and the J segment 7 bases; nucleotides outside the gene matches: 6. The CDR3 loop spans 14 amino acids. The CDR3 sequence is CASSLGQGAKEQYF. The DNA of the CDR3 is TGTGCCAGCAGCCTGGGACAGGGGGCGAAGGAGCAGTACTTC.

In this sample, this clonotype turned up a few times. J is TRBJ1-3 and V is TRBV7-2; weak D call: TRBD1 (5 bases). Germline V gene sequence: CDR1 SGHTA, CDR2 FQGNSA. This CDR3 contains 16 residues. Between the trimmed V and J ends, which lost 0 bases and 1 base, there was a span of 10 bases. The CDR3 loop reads CASSLASPGSGNTIYF. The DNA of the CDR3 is TGTGCCAGCAGCTTAGCCTCGCCAGGGTCTGGAAACACCATATATTTT.

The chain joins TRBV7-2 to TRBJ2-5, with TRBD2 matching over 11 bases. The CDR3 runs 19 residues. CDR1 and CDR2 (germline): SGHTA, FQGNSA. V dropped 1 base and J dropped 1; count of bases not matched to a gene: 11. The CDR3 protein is CASSLVSPILAGVQETQYF. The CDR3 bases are TGTGCCAGCAGCTTAGTATCCCCAATACTAGCGGGGGTCCAAGAGACCCAGTACTTC.

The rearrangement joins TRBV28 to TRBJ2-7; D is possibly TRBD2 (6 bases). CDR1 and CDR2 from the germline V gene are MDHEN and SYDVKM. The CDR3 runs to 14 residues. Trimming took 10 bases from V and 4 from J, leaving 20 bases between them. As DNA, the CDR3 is TGTGCCACCGACCTTCGGGGGTCCCCTTACGAGCAGTACTTC. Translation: CATDLRGSPYEQYF.

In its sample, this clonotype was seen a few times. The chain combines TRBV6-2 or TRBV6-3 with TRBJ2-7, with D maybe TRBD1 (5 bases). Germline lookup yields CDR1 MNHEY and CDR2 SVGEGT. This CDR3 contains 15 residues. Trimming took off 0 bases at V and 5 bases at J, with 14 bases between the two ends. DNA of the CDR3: TGTGCCAGCAGTTACTCTGTGGGGCAGCATCACGAGCAGTACTTC. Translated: CASSYSVGQHHEQYF.

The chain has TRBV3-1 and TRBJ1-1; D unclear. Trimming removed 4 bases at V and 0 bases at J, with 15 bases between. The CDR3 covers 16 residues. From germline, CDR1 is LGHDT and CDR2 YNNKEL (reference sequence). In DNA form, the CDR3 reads TGTGCCAGCAGCCCCAAAAGCTACACGCTGAACACTGAAGCTTTCTTT. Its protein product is CASSPKSYTLNTEAFF.

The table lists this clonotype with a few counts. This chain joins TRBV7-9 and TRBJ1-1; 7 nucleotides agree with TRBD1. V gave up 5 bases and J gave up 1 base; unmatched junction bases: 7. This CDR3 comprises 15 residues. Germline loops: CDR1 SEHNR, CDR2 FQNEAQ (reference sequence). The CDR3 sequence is CASSRIGGQNTEAFF. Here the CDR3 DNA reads TGTGCCAGCAGCCGCATAGGGGGCCAGAACACTGAAGCTTTCTTT. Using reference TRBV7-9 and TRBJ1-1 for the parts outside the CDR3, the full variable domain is DTGVSQNPRHKITKRGQNVTFRCDPISEHNRLYWYRQTLGQGPEFLTYFQNEAQLEKSRLLSDRFSAERPKGSFSTLEIQRTEQGDSAMYLCASSRIGGQNTEAFFGQGTRLTVV.

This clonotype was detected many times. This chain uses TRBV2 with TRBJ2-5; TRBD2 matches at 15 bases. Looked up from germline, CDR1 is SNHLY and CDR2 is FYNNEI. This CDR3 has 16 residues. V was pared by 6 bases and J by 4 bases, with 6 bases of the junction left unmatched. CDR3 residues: CASRRTSGGAAETQYF. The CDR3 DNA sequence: TGTGCCAGCAGGCGGACTAGCGGGGGGGCGGCAGAGACCCAGTACTTC.